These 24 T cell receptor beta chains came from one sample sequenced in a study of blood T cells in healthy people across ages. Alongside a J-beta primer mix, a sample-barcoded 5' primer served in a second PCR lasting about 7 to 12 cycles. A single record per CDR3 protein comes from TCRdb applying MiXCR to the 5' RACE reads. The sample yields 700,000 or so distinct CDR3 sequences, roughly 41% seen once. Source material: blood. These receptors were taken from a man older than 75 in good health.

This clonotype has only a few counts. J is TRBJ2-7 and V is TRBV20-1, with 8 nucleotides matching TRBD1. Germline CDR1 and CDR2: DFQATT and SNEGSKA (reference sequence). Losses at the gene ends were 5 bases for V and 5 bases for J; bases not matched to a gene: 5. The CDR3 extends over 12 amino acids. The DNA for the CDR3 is TGCAGTGCTGACAGGGGATCCGACGAGCAGTACTTC. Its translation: CSADRGSDEQYF.

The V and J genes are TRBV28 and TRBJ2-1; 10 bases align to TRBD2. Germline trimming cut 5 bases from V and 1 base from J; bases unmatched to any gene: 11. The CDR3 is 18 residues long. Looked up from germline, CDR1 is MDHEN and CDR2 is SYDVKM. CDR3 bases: TGTGCCAGCAGTCCTAGCGGGAGACGGTTTTCTTCCTACAATGAGCAGTTCTTC. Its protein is CASSPSGRRFSSYNEQFF.

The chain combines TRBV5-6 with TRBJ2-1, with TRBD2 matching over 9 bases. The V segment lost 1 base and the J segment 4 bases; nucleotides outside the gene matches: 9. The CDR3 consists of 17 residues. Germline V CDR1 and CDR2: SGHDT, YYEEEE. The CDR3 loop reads CASSLFGLAGAYNEQFF. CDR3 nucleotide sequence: TGTGCCAGCAGCTTGTTCGGATTAGCGGGAGCTTACAATGAGCAGTTCTTC.

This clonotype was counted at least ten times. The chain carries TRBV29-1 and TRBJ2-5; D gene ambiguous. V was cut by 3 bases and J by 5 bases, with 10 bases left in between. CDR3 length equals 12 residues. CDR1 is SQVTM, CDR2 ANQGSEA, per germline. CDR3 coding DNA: TGCAGCGTTGATCTAAATAGGGAGACCCAGTACTTC. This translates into CSVDLNRETQYF. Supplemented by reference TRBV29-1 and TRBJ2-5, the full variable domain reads SAVISQKPSRDICQRGTSLTIQCQVDSQVTMMFWYRQQPGQSLTLIATANQGSEATYESGFVIDKFPISRPNLTFSTLTVSNMSPEDSSIYLCSVDLNRETQYFGPGTRLLVL.

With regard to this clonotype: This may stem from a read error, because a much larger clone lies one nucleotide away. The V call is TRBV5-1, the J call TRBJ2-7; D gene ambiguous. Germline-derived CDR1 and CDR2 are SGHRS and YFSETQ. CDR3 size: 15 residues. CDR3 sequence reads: CASSLGERNSYGQYF. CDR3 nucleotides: TGCGCCAGCAGCTTGGGCGAGCGTAACTCCTACGGGCAGTACTTC.

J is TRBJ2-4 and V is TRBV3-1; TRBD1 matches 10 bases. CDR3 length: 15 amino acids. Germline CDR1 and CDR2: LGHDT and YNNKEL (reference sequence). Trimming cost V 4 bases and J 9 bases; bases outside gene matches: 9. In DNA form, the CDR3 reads TGTGCCAGCAGCCGTCGGGACAGGGGAAAGCGCATTCAGTACTTC. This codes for CASSRRDRGKRIQYF.

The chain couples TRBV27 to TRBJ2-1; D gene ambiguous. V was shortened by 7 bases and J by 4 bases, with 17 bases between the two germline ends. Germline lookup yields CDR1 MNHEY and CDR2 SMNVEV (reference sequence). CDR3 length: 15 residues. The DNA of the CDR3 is TGTGCCAGCAATTCTCAGGAGTCCTTATACAATGAGCAGTTCTTC. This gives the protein CASNSQESLYNEQFF.

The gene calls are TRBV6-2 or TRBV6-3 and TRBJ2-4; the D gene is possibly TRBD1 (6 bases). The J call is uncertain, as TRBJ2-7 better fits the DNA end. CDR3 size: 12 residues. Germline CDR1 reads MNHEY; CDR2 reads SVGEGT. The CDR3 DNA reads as TGTGCCAGCAGTGGCTCAGGGGACGAGCAGTACTTC. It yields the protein CASSGSGDEQYF.

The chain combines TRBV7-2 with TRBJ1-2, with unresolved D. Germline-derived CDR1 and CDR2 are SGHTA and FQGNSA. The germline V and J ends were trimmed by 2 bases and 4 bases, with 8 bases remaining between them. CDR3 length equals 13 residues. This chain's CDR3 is CASSLNRPYGYTF. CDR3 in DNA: TGTGCCAGCAGCTTAAACAGACCCTATGGCTACACCTTC.

Here the CDR3 reads CASSQDIEKNYGYTF. The CDR3, as DNA: TGTGCCAGCAGCCAAGATATAGAGAAAAACTATGGCTACACCTTC. The V call is TRBV3-1, the J call TRBJ1-2, with D unclear. The CDR3 is 15 amino acids. Trimming cost V 0 bases and J 2 bases, with 10 bases left between them. CDR1 is LGHDT and CDR2 is YNNKEL in the germline V gene (reference sequence).

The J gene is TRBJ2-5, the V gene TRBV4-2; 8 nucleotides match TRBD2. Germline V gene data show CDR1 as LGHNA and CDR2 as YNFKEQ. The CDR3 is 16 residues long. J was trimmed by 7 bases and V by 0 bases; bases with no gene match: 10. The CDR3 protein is CASSQEAGGSLGTQYF. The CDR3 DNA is TGTGCCAGCAGCCAAGAGGCGGGAGGAAGTTTGGGGACCCAGTACTTC.

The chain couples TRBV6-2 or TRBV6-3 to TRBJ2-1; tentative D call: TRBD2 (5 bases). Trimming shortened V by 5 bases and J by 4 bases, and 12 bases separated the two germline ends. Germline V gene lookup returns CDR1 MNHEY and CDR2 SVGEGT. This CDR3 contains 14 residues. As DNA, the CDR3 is TGTGCCAGCAGTCGAGCGACTAAATACAATGAGCAGTTCTTC. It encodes CASSRATKYNEQFF.

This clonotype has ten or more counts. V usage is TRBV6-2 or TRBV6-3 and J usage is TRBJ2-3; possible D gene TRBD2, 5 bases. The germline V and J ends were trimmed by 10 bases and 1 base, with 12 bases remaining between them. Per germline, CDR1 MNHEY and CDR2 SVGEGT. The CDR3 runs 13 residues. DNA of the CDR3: TGTGCCACGACTAAGGACGGCACAGATACGCAGTATTTT. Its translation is CATTKDGTDTQYF.

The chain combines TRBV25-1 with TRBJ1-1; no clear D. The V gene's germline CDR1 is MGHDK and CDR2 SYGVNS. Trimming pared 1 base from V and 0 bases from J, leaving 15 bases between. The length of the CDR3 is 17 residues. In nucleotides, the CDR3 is TGTGCCAGCAGTGAATTTGTTGGAGACTTCATGAACACTGAAGCTTTCTTT. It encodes CASSEFVGDFMNTEAFF.

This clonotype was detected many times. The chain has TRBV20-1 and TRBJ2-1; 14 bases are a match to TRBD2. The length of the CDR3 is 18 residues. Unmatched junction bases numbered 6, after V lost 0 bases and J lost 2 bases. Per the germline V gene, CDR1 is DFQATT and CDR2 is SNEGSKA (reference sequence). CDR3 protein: CSARDRLAGGRPYNEQFF. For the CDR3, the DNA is TGCAGTGCTAGAGATAGACTAGCGGGAGGGCGTCCCTACAATGAGCAGTTCTTC.

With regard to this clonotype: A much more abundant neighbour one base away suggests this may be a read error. The CDR3 reads CACSLRGANVLTF. CDR3 bases: TGTGCCTGCAGCCTACGGGGGGCCAACGTCCTGACTTTC. J is TRBJ2-6 and V is TRBV7-2; D unresolved. Germline CDR1 SGHTA, CDR2 FQGNSA. The CDR3 spans 13 residues.

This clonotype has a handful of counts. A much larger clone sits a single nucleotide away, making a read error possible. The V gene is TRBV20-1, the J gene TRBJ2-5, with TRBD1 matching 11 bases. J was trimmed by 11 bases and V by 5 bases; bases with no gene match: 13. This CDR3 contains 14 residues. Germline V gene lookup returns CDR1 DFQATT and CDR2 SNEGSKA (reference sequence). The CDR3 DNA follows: TGCAGTGCTGTAGGACAGGGGGCGCATAATGAGCAGTACTTC. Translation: CSAVGQGAHNEQYF.

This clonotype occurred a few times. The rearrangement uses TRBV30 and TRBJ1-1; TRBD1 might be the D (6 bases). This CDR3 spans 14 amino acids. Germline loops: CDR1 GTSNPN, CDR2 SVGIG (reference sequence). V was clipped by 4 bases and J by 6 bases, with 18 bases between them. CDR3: CAWTWGTRGPEAFF. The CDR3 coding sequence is TGTGCCTGGACTTGGGGGACCCGGGGGCCTGAAGCTTTCTTT.

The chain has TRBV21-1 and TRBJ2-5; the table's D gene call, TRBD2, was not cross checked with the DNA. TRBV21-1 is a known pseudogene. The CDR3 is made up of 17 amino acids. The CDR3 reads CASSKRAFPREQETQYF. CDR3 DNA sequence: TGTGCCAGCAGCAAAAGGGCATTTCCTAGGGAGCAAGAGACCCAGTACTTC.

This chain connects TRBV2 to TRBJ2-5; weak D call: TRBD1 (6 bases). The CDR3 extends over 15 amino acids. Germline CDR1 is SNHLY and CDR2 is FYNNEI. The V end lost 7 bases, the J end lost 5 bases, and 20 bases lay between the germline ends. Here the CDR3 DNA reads TGTGCCAGCAAATACAGGGATGGGGCTGGGGAGACCCAGTACTTC. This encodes CASKYRDGAGETQYF.

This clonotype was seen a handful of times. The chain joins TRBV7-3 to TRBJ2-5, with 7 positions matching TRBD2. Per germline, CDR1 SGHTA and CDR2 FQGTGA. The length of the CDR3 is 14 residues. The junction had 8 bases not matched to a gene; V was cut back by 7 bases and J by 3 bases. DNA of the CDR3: TGTGCCAGCACCCCTGGCGGGAGAGAAGAGACCCAGTACTTC. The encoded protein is CASTPGGREETQYF.

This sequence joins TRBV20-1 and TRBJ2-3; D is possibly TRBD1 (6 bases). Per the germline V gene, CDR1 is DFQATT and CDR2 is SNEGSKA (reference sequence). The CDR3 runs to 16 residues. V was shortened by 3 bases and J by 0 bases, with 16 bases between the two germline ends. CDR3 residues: CSASNDRSSSTDTQYF. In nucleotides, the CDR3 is TGCAGTGCTAGCAATGACAGGTCCTCTAGCACAGATACGCAGTATTTT.

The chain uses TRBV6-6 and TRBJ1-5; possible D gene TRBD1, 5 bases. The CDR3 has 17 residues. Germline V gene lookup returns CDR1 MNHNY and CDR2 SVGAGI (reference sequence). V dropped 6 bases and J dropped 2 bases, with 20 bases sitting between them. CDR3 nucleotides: TGTGCCAGCAGACCGTCGGTCGGGGCGCCGGGCAATCAGCCCCAGCATTTT. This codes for CASRPSVGAPGNQPQHF.

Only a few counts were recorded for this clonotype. The CDR3 coding sequence is TGCAGTGGGGTTGTACAGGTTGGCGAGCAGTACTTC. Translation: CSGVVQVGEQYF. V and J are TRBV20-1 and TRBJ2-7; D possibly corresponds to TRBD1 (5 bases). Germline V gene data show CDR1 as DFQATT and CDR2 as SNEGSKA (reference sequence). V lost 7 bases to trimming and J lost 6 bases, with 16 bases between them. The CDR3 extends over 12 amino acids.